This TCR beta chain was sequenced during a study of OX40 agonist ivuxolimab in advanced cancers. Study information: Every 2 weeks, patients received ivuxolimab intravenously, dosed at 0.01 to 10 mg/kg. Recorded diagnoses for dose-escalation patients were hepatocellular carcinoma, melanoma, renal cell or head and neck cancer. Study-wide results and caveats: Both blood CD4+ and CD8+ T cells showed clonal growth by week 6 at 0.1 to 3.0 mg/kg.

Patients with autoimmune history or systemic immunosuppression were excluded. Sequenced by immunoSEQ multiplex PCR; TCRdb stores in-frame clones only, minus some. The repertoire holds about 65,000 clones, with 80% to 90% as singletons. This clone was counted a few times. What it binds is unknown. Trimming stripped 1 base from V and 5 bases from J, with 11 bases between. Germline CDR1 and CDR2: SQVTM and ANQGSEA. This CDR3 is built from 13 residues. The chain uses TRBV29-1 and TRBJ1-1; D may be TRBD1 (6 bases). The TCR comes from an adult with an advanced solid tumor such as melanoma, head and neck, liver or kidney cancer. Sequencing used CD4+ or CD8+ T cells sorted from blood, obtained in a trial of the OX40 agonist ivuxolimab. This CDR3 is CSVEGRGGTEAFF. The DNA of the CDR3 is TGCAGCGTTGAAGGTAGAGGGGGAACTGAAGCTTTCTTT.